The rows below give T cell receptor beta chains drawn from one sample of a study of blood T cell repertoires in COVID-19. Clones were read by immunoSEQ multiplex PCR, and TCRdb kept only the in-frame ones, dropping some. There are 200,000 to 300,000 clones in the sample; roughly 89% occur only once, and just over 2.5% lies in the top ten. Specimen: PBMCs or T cells enriched from blood (not recorded which). These receptors all come from a woman under 40 with acute COVID-19. Each CDR3 is given with its conserved first and last residue. D genes are given only for firm matches. Clone sizes are given selectively: once, few, many, or a class where the clone is expanded.

CDR3aa	CDR3nt	d_gene	v_gene	abundance	j_gene
CASSQRDRVYEQYF	TGTGCCAGCTCACAGCGAGACAGGGTCTACGAGCAGTACTTC	TRBD1	TRBV18	NA	TRBJ2-7
CASSSTSGVNTGELFF	TGCGCCAGCAGCTCGACTAGCGGGGTGAACACCGGGGAGCTGTTTTTT	TRBD2	TRBV5-1	few	TRBJ2-2
CASSLAARQGHGYTF	TGCGCCAGCAGCTTGGCCGCCAGGCAGGGGCATGGCTACACCTTC	NA	TRBV5-1	NA	TRBJ1-2
CSVDQGYEQYF	TGCAGCGTTGACCAGGGCTACGAGCAGTACTTC	NA	TRBV29-1	NA	TRBJ2-7
CASSQRGSNQPQHF	TGTGCCAGCAGCCAACGGGGAAGCAATCAGCCCCAGCATTTT	NA	TRBV3-1/TRBV3-2	NA	TRBJ1-5
CASSGGDGDRVYQPQHF	TGTGCCAGCAGTGGGGGCGATGGGGACAGGGTTTATCAGCCCCAGCATTTT	TRBD1	TRBV27	NA	TRBJ1-5
CASSEGRASGITDTQYF	TGTGCCAGCAGTGAGGGTCGCGCTAGCGGAATTACAGATACGCAGTATTTT	TRBD2	TRBV25-1	NA	TRBJ2-3
CASSFAIQPQHF	TGTGCCAGCAGTTTCGCGATTCAGCCCCAGCATTTT	NA	TRBV12-3/TRBV12-4	NA	TRBJ1-5
CASSRSAAWRATRTMDYGYTF	TGTGCCAGTAGCCGCTCCGCGGCGTGGAGGGCCACAAGGACGATGGACTATGGCTACACCTTC	NA	TRBV19	NA	TRBJ1-2
CASSGRDRGEKLFF	TGTGCCAGCAGTGGCCGGGACAGGGGTGAAAAACTGTTTTTT	TRBD1	TRBV25-1	NA	TRBJ1-4
CASSEVYSSGNTIYF	TGTGCCAGCAGTGAAGTTTACAGCTCTGGAAACACCATATATTTT	NA	TRBV6-1	NA	TRBJ1-3
CASSFRDTGTEAFF	TGCGCCAGCAGCTTCCGGGACACGGGGACTGAAGCTTTCTTT	NA	TRBV5-1	NA	TRBJ1-1
CASSRWDREEATNEKLFF	TGTGCCAGCAGCAGATGGGACAGGGAAGAAGCAACTAATGAAAAACTGTTTTTT	TRBD1	TRBV5-8	NA	TRBJ1-4
CASSLGGGEQYF	TGTGCCAGCAGCTTAGGCGGGGGAGAGCAGTACTTC	TRBD2	TRBV11-2	once	TRBJ2-7
CASSLYKSYEQFF	TGCGCCAGCAGCCTTTACAAGTCCTATGAGCAGTTCTTC	NA	TRBV4-1	NA	TRBJ2-1
CAITEGQDYGYTF	TGTGCCATCACCGAGGGACAGGACTATGGCTACACCTTC	TRBD1	TRBV10-3	NA	TRBJ1-2
CASSLLDRNTEAFF	TGTGCCAGCAGTTTATTGGACAGGAACACTGAAGCTTTCTTT	NA	TRBV28	NA	TRBJ1-1
CASRPRLTDSPPAF	TGTGCCAGCAGACCTAGACTCACAGACAGCCCGCCAGCATTT	NA	TRBV6-5	NA	TRBJ1-5
CASSYGQGSSPYEQYF	TGTGCCAGCTCATATGGACAGGGGTCGTCGCCTTACGAGCAGTACTTC	TRBD1	TRBV18	NA	TRBJ2-7
CASSLSSIGVETQYF	TGTGCCAGCAGCTTATCATCTATCGGGGTAGAGACCCAGTACTTC	NA	TRBV11-2	few	TRBJ2-5
CASSLEGENSPLHF	TGCGCCAGCAGCTTGGAAGGGGAAAATTCACCCCTCCACTTT	NA	TRBV5-1	NA	TRBJ1-6
CASSFEGVEGTNEKLFF	TGTGCCAGCAGCTTCGAAGGAGTGGAGGGGACTAATGAAAAACTGTTTTTT	NA	TRBV5-4	NA	TRBJ1-4
CASSPPRAGGNQETQYF	TGTGCCAGCTCACCTCCTCGAGCAGGGGGTAATCAAGAGACCCAGTACTTC	TRBD1	TRBV18	NA	TRBJ2-5
CASSLETGQLRVVHF	TGTGCCAGCAGCTTGGAAACAGGACAGCTCCGGGTTGTGCATTTT	NA	TRBV5-8	NA	TRBJ1-5
CASSHTAATGELFF	TGCGCCAGCAGCCACACCGCGGCCACCGGGGAGCTGTTTTTT	NA	TRBV5-1	NA	TRBJ2-2
CASSTQGQFSCTF	TGTGCCAGCTCCACACAGGGCCAGTTTTCCTGCACCTTC	NA	TRBV12-3/TRBV12-4	NA	TRBJ1-2
CASSLATGYGQPQHF	TGTGCCAGCAGCTTGGCGACAGGTTACGGTCAGCCCCAGCATTTT	NA	TRBV5-5	NA	TRBJ1-5
CASSLSPSDEQFF	TGCGCCAGCAGCTTGAGTCCTAGCGATGAGCAGTTCTTC	NA	TRBV5-1	NA	TRBJ2-1
CASSSGSGTNEKLFF	TGTGCCAGCAGCTCGGGAAGCGGCACTAATGAAAAACTGTTTTTT	NA	TRBV28	NA	TRBJ1-4
CASRTYLDQGTYGYTF	TGCGCCAGCAGAACATACCTGGACCAGGGGACCTATGGCTACACCTTC	NA	TRBV5-1	NA	TRBJ1-2
CASSLGQPFGELFF	TGCGCCAGCAGCCTTGGACAGCCGTTCGGGGAGCTGTTTTTT	NA	TRBV4-1	NA	TRBJ2-2